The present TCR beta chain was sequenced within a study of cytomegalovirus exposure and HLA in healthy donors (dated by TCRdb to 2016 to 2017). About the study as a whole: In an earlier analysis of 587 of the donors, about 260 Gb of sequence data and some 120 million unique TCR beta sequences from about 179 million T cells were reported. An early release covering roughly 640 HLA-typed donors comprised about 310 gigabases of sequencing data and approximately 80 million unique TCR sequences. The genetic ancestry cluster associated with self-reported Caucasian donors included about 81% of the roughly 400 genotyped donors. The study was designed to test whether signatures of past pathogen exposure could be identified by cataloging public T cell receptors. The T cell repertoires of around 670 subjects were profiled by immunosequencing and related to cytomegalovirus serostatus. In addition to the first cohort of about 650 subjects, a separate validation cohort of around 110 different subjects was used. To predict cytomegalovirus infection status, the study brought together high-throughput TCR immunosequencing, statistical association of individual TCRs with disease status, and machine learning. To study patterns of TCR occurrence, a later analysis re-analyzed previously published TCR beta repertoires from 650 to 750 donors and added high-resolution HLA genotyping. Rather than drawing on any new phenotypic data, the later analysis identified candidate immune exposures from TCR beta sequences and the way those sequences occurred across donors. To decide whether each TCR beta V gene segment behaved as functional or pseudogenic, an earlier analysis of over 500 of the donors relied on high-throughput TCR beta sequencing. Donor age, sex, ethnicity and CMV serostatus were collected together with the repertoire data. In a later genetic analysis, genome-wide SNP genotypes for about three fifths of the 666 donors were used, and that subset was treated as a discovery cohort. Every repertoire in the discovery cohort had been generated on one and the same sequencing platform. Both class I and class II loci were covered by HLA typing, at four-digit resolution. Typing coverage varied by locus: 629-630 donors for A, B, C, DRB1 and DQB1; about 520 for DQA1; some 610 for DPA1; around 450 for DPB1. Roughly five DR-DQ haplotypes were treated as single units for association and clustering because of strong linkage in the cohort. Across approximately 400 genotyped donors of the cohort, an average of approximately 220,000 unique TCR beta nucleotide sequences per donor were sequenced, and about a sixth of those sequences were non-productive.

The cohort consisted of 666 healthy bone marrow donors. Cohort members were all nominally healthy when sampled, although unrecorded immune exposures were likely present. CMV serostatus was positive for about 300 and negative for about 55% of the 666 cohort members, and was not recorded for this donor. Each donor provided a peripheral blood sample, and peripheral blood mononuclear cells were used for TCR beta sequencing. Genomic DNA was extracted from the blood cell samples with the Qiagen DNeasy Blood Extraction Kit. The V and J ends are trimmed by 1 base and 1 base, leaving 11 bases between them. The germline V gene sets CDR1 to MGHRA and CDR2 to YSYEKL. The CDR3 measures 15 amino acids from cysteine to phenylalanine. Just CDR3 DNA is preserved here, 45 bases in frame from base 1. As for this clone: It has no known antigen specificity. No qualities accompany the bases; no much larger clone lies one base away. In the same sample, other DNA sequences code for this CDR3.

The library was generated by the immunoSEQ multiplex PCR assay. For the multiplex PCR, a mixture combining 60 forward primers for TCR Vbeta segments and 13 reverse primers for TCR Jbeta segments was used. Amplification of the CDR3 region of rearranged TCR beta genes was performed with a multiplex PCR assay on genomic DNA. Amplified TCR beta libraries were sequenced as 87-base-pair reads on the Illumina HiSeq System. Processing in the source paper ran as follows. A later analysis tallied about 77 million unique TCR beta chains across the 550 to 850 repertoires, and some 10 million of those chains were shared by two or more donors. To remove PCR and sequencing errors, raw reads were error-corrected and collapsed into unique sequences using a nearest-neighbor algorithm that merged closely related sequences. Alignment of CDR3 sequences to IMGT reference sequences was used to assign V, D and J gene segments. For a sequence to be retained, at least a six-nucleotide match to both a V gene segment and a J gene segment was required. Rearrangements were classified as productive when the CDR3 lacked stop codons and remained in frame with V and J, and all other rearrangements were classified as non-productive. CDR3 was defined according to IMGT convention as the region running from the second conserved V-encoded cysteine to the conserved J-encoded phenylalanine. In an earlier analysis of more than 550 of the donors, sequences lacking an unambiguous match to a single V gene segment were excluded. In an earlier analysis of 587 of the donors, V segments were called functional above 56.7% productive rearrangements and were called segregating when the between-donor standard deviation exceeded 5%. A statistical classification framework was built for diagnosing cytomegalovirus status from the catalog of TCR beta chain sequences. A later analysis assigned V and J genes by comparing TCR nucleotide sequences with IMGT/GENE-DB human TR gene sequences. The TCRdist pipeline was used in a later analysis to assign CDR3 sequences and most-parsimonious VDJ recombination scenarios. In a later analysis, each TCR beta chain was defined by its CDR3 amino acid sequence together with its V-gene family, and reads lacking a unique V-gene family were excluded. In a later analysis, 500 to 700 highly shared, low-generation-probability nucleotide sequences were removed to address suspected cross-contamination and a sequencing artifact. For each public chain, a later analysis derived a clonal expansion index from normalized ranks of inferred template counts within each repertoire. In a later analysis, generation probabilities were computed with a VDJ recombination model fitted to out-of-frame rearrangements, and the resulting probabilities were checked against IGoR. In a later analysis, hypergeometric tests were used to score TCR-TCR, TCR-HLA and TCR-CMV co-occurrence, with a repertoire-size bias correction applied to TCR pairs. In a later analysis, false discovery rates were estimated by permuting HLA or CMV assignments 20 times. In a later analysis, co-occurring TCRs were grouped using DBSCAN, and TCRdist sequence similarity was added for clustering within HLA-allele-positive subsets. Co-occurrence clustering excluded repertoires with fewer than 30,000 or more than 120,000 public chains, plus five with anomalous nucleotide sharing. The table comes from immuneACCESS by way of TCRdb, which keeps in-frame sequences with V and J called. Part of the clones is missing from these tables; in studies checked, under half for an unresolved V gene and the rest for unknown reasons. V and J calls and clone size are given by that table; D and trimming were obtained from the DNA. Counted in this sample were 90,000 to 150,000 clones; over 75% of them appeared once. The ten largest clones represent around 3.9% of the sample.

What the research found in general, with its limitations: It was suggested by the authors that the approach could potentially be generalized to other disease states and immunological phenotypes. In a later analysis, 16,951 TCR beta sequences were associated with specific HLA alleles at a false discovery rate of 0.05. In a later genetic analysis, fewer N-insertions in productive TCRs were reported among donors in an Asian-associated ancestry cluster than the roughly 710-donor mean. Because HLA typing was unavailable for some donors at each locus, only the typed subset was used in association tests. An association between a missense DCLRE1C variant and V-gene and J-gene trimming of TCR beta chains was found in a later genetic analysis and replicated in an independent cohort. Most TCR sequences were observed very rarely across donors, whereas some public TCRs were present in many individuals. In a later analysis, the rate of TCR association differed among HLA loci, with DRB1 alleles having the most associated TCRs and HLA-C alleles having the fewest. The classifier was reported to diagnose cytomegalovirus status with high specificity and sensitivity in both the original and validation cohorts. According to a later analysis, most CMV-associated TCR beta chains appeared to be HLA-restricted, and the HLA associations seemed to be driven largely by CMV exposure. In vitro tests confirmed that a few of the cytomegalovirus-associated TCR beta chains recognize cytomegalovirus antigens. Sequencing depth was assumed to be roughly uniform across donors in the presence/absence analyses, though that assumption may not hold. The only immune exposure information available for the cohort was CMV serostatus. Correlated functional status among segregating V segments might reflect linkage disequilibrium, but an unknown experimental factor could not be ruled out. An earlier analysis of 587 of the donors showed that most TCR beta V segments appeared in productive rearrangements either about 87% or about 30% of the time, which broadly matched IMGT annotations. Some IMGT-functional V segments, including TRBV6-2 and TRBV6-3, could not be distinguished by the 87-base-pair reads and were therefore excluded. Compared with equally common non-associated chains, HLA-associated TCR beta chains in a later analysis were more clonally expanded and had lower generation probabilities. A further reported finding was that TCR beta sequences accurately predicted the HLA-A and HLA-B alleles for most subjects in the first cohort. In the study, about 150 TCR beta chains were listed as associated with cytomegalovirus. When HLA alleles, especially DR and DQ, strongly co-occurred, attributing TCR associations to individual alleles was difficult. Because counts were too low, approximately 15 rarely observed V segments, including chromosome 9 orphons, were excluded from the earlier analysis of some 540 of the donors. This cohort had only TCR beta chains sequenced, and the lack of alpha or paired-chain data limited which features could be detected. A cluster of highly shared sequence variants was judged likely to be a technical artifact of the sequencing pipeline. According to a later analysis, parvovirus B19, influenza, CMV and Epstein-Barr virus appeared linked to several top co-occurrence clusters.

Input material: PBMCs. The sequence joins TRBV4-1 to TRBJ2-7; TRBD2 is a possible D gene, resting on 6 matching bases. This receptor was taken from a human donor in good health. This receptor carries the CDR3 CASSQGLVPSYEQYF. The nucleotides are TGCGCCAGCAGCCAAGGACTAGTCCCTTCCTACGAGCAGTACTTC.